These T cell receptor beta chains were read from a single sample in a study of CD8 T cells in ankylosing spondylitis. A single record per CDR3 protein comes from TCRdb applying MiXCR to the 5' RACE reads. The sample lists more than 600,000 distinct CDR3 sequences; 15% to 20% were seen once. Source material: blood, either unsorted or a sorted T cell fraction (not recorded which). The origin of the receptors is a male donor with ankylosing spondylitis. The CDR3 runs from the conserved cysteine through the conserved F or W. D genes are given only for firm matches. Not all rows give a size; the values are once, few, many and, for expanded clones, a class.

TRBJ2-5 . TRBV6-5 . TGTGCCAGCAGTTATCGACTAGTTTGGGGGGAGACGGCCCAGTACTTC CASSYRLVWGETAQYF
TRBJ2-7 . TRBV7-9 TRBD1 TGTGCCAGCAGCTTATCGGGGACAGGTGAGGAGCAGTACTTC CASSLSGTGEEQYF
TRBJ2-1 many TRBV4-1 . TGCGCCAGCAGCCAAGGGTCGTCCAATGAGCAGTTCTTC CASSQGSSNEQFF
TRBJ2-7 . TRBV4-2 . TGTGCCAGCAACGTTTTGCCGGGTCAGTCCTACGAGCAGTACTTC CASNVLPGQSYEQYF
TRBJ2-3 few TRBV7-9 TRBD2 TGTGCCAGCAGCCCCGGACTAGCGGGGGGAATGGATACGCAGTATTTT CASSPGLAGGMDTQYF
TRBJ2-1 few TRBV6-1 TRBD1 TGTGCCAGCAGTCCCGGGGACAGTTACAATGAGCAGTTCTTC CASSPGDSYNEQFF
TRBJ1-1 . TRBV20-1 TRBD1 TGCAGTGCTCGCCGAGGGACAGCCCCCCAAGCTTTCTTT CSARRGTAPQAFF
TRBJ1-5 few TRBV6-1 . TGTGCCAGCAGTGAAAGACCCGGGACCGACAATCAGCCCCAGCATTTT CASSERPGTDNQPQHF
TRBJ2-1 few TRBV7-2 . TGTGCCAGCAGCTTAGTAAGCCTTGCCTACAATGAGCAGTTCTTC CASSLVSLAYNEQFF
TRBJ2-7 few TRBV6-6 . TGTGCCAGCAGCACCCAGGGCGAGCAGTACTTC CASSTQGEQYF
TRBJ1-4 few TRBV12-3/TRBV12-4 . TGTGCCAGCAGCATCAATGAAAAACTGTTTTTT CASSINEKLFF
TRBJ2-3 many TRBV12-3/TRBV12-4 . TGTGCCAGCACCCTCAGGGTAAGCGGCACAGATACGCAGTATTTT CASTLRVSGTDTQYF
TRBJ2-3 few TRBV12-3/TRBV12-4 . TGTGCCAGCAGTTCAAGTTTTTTGAGGGATACGCAGTATTTT CASSSSFLRDTQYF
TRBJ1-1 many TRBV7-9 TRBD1 TGTGCCAGCAGCTCAGTCGGGACAGGGCCTCTTGAAGCTTTCTTT CASSSVGTGPLEAFF
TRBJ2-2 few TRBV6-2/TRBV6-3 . TGTGCCAGCAGTTACGGGGGGATTGCCACCGGGGAGCTGTTTTTT CASSYGGIATGELFF
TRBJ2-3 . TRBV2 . TGTGCCAGCAGTCCTGACGCCGCGCGGGATACGCAGTATTTT CASSPDAARDTQYF
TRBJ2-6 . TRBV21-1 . TGTGCCAGCGATCTCAGGGGGCAGAGCTCTGGGGCCAACGTCCTGACTTTC CASDLRGQSSGANVLTF
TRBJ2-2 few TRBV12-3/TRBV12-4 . TGTGCCAGCAGTTTATTGGGACTCCTCACCGGGGAGCTGTTTTTT CASSLLGLLTGELFF
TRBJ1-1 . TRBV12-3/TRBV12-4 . TGTGCCAGCAGTTTGAGTCTTGCGGGGGCGGCTTTCTTT CASSLSLAGAAFF
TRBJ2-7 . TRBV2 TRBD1 TGTGCCAGCAGTTCACCGGGCGACAGGGCATACGAGCAGTACTTC CASSSPGDRAYEQYF